Listed here are 20 T cell receptor beta chains from one sample, sequenced in a study of T cell responses to AZD1222 COVID-19 vaccine. Only in-frame clones appear in the TCRdb table, and some are missing; sequencing was by immunoSEQ multiplex PCR. The profile covers 150,000 or so clones, with roughly 90% appearing a single time and about 1.5% taken by the ten largest. Sequences were derived from peripheral blood, sampled on day 0 of AZD1222 vaccination. Every receptor here comes from an adult in good health.

The V and J genes are TRBV18 and TRBJ1-2, with no clear D. Germline assignment: CDR1 KGHSH and CDR2 LQKENI. The CDR3 spans 13 residues. The V end was cut by 5 bases, the J end by 7 bases, with 14 bases between. The CDR3 DNA is TGTGCCAGCTCATCGACAAGCTCGAGTGGCTACACCTTC. Protein sequence: CASSSTSSSGYTF.

This chain links TRBV13 with TRBJ2-1; TRBD2 is a possible D gene (6 bases). The CDR3 covers 16 residues. Germline V gene lookup returns CDR1 PRHDT and CDR2 FYEKMQ (reference sequence). Trimming took off 5 bases at V and 2 bases at J, with 16 bases between the two ends. This CDR3 reads CASSPFSLATYNEQFF. The CDR3 DNA sequence: TGTGCCAGCAGCCCGTTCTCGCTAGCGACCTACAATGAGCAGTTCTTC.

The chain employs TRBV27 and TRBJ2-4; the match to TRBD2 covers 7 bases. The V gene's germline CDR1 is MNHEY and CDR2 SMNVEV (reference sequence). The CDR3 spans 16 residues. V lost 3 bases to trimming and J lost 0 bases; unmatched junction nucleotides: 5. The CDR3 here is CASSFGGLLAKNIQYF. The CDR3 DNA reads as TGTGCCAGCAGTTTTGGGGGACTACTAGCCAAAAACATTCAGTACTTC.

The table lists this clone with a count of one. The chain has TRBV12-3 or TRBV12-4 and TRBJ1-1; weak D call: TRBD1 (6 bases). The ends were cut back, 5 bases at V and 5 bases at J, with 12 bases in the middle. This CDR3 spans 13 amino acids. The CDR3 bases are TGTGCCAGCAGTACAGGGAGTGGTACTGAAGCTTTCTTT. It yields the protein CASSTGSGTEAFF.

The chain couples TRBV19 to TRBJ2-3; a possible D gene is TRBD2 (5 bases). This CDR3 comprises 14 residues. Trimming stripped 5 bases from V and 8 bases from J, with 17 bases between. Germline lookup yields CDR1 LNHDA and CDR2 SQIVND (reference sequence). The CDR3: CASSVSPRGGTQYF. CDR3 DNA: TGTGCCAGTAGTGTCTCCCCACGTGGAGGTACGCAGTATTTT.

The chain uses TRBV7-3 and TRBJ2-3; TRBD1 matches 7 bases. The CDR3 consists of 14 residues. Germline V CDR1 and CDR2: SGHTA, FQGTGA. The V gene end was trimmed by 5 bases and the J gene end by 2 bases; junction bases not matched to a gene: 4. CDR3: CASSRGQSTDTQYF. CDR3 nucleotides: TGTGCCAGCAGCCGGGGACAGTCCACAGATACGCAGTATTTT.

The rearrangement uses TRBV11-3 and TRBJ2-5; D possibly corresponds to TRBD1 (6 bases). This CDR3 is 13 amino acids long. The germline gives CDR1 SGHNT, CDR2 YENEEA. Trimming cost V 5 bases and J 5 bases, with 12 bases left between them. CDR3 sequence (DNA): TGTGCCAGCAGCCCCGGGACACTGGAGACCCAGTACTTC. Its protein is CASSPGTLETQYF. Filled out from reference TRBV11-3 and TRBJ2-5, the complete variable domain reads EAGVVQSPRYKIIEKKQPVAFWCNPISGHNTLYWYLQNLGQGPELLIRYENEEAVDDSQLPKDRFSAERLKGVDSTLKIQPAELGDSAVYLCASSPGTLETQYFGPGTRLLVL.

The chain combines TRBV27 with TRBJ2-1; D is possibly TRBD1 (6 bases). Trimming removed 4 bases at V and 8 bases at J, with 9 bases between. Looked up from germline, CDR1 is MNHEY and CDR2 is SMNVEV (reference sequence). The CDR3 loop spans 12 amino acids. CDR3 protein: CASSSTGYEQFF. In DNA, the CDR3 is TGTGCCAGCAGTTCTACAGGGTATGAGCAGTTCTTC.

The V and J genes are TRBV7-7 and TRBJ2-1; maybe TRBD1 (6 bases). Trimming cost V 5 bases and J 6 bases, with 14 bases left between them. CDR3 length: 14 residues. CDR1 SSHAT and CDR2 FNYEAQ come from the germline V gene (reference sequence). The CDR3 nucleotides are TGTGCCAGCAGCCCAAAATCACAGGGCAATGAGCAGTTCTTC. Its translation is CASSPKSQGNEQFF.

The genes are TRBV5-1 and TRBJ1-1; tentative D call: TRBD1 (6 bases). V lost 0 bases and J 0 bases, leaving 12 bases between the germline ends. The germline V gene has CDR1 SGHRS and CDR2 YFSETQ. CDR3 size: 16 residues. The CDR3 loop is CASSLGERGMNTEAFF. CDR3 nucleotide sequence: TGCGCCAGCAGCTTGGGGGAAAGGGGGATGAACACTGAAGCTTTCTTT.

CDR3 loop: CASSLGQTNSPLHF. Here the CDR3 DNA reads TGTGCCAGCAGCTTAGGACAGACTAATTCACCCCTCCACTTT. V gene TRBV5-6 combines with J gene TRBJ1-6; D perhaps matches TRBD1 (6 bases). With 2 bases removed from V and 6 bases from J, the gap between germline ends came to 9 bases. Germline CDR1 and CDR2: SGHDT and YYEEEE. The CDR3 is made up of 14 amino acids.

The V and J genes are TRBV5-1 and TRBJ2-5; D perhaps matches TRBD2 (6 bases). Trimming pared 4 bases from V and 1 base from J, leaving 17 bases between. Germline V gene sequence: CDR1 SGHRS, CDR2 YFSETQ. The CDR3 has 16 residues. The CDR3 DNA reads as TGCGCCAGCAGCGAGGGACTCTTACTATCCCAAGAGACCCAGTACTTC. It yields the protein CASSEGLLLSQETQYF.

The V call is TRBV6-5, the J call TRBJ2-7; a weak D match, TRBD2 (5 bases). Between the trimmed V and J ends, which lost 5 bases and 3 bases, there was a span of 14 bases. The CDR3 is made up of 14 amino acids. Germline CDR1 reads MNHEY; CDR2 reads SVGAGI. CDR3 in amino acids: CASSPGIWGYEQYF. The DNA for the CDR3 is TGTGCCAGCAGTCCCGGGATTTGGGGCTACGAGCAGTACTTC.

This clone has a single count. J is TRBJ2-3 and V is TRBV14; D is unresolved. CDR1 is SGHDN, CDR2 FVKESK, per germline. The length of the CDR3 is 18 residues. V lost 1 base and J 2 bases, leaving 19 bases between the germline ends. In DNA, the CDR3 is TGTGCCAGCAGCCAAGGTGGCCACCCAATAATCTACACAGATACGCAGTATTTT. Protein sequence: CASSQGGHPIIYTDTQYF.

In this sample, this clone turned up once. The chain carries TRBV28 and TRBJ2-3, with 10 bases fitting TRBD1. CDR3 length: 17 residues. With V trimmed by 7 bases and J by 3 bases, 13 bases remained unmatched. Germline V gene data show CDR1 as MDHEN and CDR2 as SYDVKM. CDR3 nucleotides: TGTGCCAGCACCCCCCCCTCGGGACAGGGGTTAACAGATACGCAGTATTTT. Amino acids: CASTPPSGQGLTDTQYF.

The chain is built from TRBV28 and TRBJ2-5; D perhaps matches TRBD1 (6 bases). The germline gives CDR1 MDHEN, CDR2 SYDVKM. The CDR3 contains 17 residues. V was clipped by 1 base and J by 4 bases, with 19 bases between them. In nucleotides, the CDR3 is TGTGCCAGCAGTTTATTCGGTTTACAGGGATCGGGAGAGACCCAGTACTTC. Its translation: CASSLFGLQGSGETQYF.

The chain uses TRBV5-1 and TRBJ1-5; D remains ambiguous. Germline V gene sequence: CDR1 SGHRS, CDR2 YFSETQ. Trimming removed 0 bases from V and 5 bases from J, with 6 bases in between. The CDR3 runs to 13 residues. In DNA form, the CDR3 reads TGCGCCAGCAGCTTGGGTACGGATCAGCCCCAGCATTTT. It encodes CASSLGTDQPQHF.

This chain links TRBV6-1 with TRBJ1-1; the D is unclear. CDR3 length equals 15 residues. The germline V and J ends were trimmed by 2 bases and 0 bases, with 10 bases remaining between them. Germline V gene sequence: CDR1 MNHNS, CDR2 SASEGT. For the CDR3, the DNA is TGTGCCAGCAGTGAACCTCCGACTATGAACACTGAAGCTTTCTTT. This translates into CASSEPPTMNTEAFF.

V and J are TRBV7-2 and TRBJ1-4; 7 bases agree with TRBD1. V was pared by 4 bases and J by 8 bases, with 10 bases of the junction left unmatched. This CDR3 contains 15 residues. Per germline, CDR1 SGHTA and CDR2 FQGNSA. The CDR3, as DNA: TGTGCCAGCAGCTGGGGGGGACAGAGGAGAGAAAAACTGTTTTTT. Encoded protein: CASSWGGQRREKLFF.

V usage is TRBV7-6 and J usage is TRBJ2-7, with 11 bases aligning to TRBD1. CDR3 length: 15 residues. Unmatched junction bases numbered 5, after V lost 1 base and J lost 6 bases. In germline, CDR1 is SGHVS, CDR2 FNYEAQ. The CDR3 bases are TGTGCCAGCAGCTTAGTTGGACAGGGGGCGACCGAGCAGTACTTC. This translates into CASSLVGQGATEQYF.